These T cell receptor beta chains were read from a single sample in a study of OX40 agonist ivuxolimab in advanced cancers. TCRdb's copy holds only in-frame clones and misses some; the assay was immunoSEQ multiplex PCR. The sample includes about 31,000 clones, about 80% of them seen just once. This sample comprised CD4+ or CD8+ T cells sorted from blood, obtained in a trial of the OX40 agonist ivuxolimab. The receptor source for this set is an adult with an advanced solid tumor such as melanoma, head and neck, liver or kidney cancer. Both conserved end residues are part of each CDR3. D genes are given only for firm matches. Size is stated for part of the rows, as once, few or many counts, or as a class when the clone is expanded.

CASNREAGEQYF | TGTGCCAGCAATCGGGAGGCCGGGGAGCAGTACTTC | TRBD2 | TRBJ2-7 | NA | 12 | TRBV6-5
CASSSKGRRNEQFF | TGTGCCAGCAGCTCAAAAGGCCGACGCAATGAGCAGTTCTTC | NA | TRBJ2-1 | NA | 14 | TRBV13
CASSPPFWRGGREQFF | TGTGCCAGCAGTCCCCCCTTTTGGCGGGGGGGCCGGGAGCAGTTCTTC | TRBD2 | TRBJ2-1 | once | 16 | TRBV28
CSAGLAGVHTDTQYF | TGCAGCGCGGGACTAGCGGGAGTCCACACAGATACGCAGTATTTT | TRBD2 | TRBJ2-3 | NA | 15 | TRBV29-1
CASSPWQPPNTEAFF | TGTGCCAGCAGCCCCTGGCAGCCACCCAACACTGAAGCTTTCTTT | NA | TRBJ1-1 | NA | 15 | TRBV14
CASNLQGALGEKLFF | TGTGCCAGCAACCTTCAGGGGGCCTTAGGTGAAAAACTGTTTTTT | TRBD1 | TRBJ1-4 | NA | 15 | TRBV2
CASSQDRAVVEQYF | TGCGCCAGCAGCCAGGACAGGGCGGTGGTCGAGCAGTACTTC | TRBD1 | TRBJ2-7 | NA | 14 | TRBV4-3
CASSYHRGGDTQYF | TGCGCCAGCAGCTACCACAGGGGTGGAGATACGCAGTATTTT | TRBD1 | TRBJ2-3 | NA | 14 | TRBV5-1
CASSQFRTAGTDTQYF | TGTGCCAGCAGCCAATTTAGGACGGCGGGCACAGATACGCAGTATTTT | NA | TRBJ2-3 | NA | 16 | TRBV14
CASSEQGVQETQYF | TGCGCCAGCAGCGAACAGGGAGTGCAAGAGACCCAGTACTTC | NA | TRBJ2-5 | NA | 14 | TRBV5-1
CASSLAAGLQETQYF | TGTGCCAGCAGCTTGGCGGCGGGTTTACAAGAGACCCAGTACTTC | NA | TRBJ2-5 | once | 15 | TRBV5-6
CASSLGTKEDEQFF | TGTGCCAGCAGCTTAGGAACTAAAGAGGATGAGCAGTTCTTC | NA | TRBJ2-1 | NA | 14 | TRBV7-9
CASRDQTGGTLFEAFF | TGTGCCAGCAGGGATCAGACAGGGGGCACGTTGTTTGAGGCTTTCTTT | TRBD1 | TRBJ1-1 | once | 16 | TRBV27
CASSLTDNQPQHF | TGTGCCAGCAGCCTGACGGATAATCAGCCCCAGCATTTT | NA | TRBJ1-5 | once | 13 | TRBV7-2
CASSESTGVQNIQYF | TGCGCCAGCAGTGAGTCGACAGGGGTGCAAAACATTCAGTACTTC | TRBD1 | TRBJ2-4 | NA | 15 | TRBV10-1
CASSLEAGWSASYEQYF | TGTGCCAGCAGCTTAGAAGCCGGGTGGTCGGCCTCCTACGAGCAGTACTTC | NA | TRBJ2-7 | NA | 17 | TRBV7-2
CASSLQGFPLYEQYF | TGTGCCAGCAGCTTGCAAGGGTTCCCCCTCTACGAGCAGTACTTC | NA | TRBJ2-7 | once | 15 | TRBV5-8
CASNFMSLNSPLHF | TGTGCCAGTAACTTCATGAGTTTGAATTCACCCCTCCACTTT | NA | TRBJ1-6 | NA | 14 | TRBV6-1
CASSVGVRGHGELFF | TGTGCCAGCAGCGTCGGAGTCCGAGGGCACGGGGAGCTGTTTTTT | NA | TRBJ2-2 | NA | 15 | TRBV9
CAWSSGNNEQFF | TGTGCCTGGTCTAGCGGGAACAATGAGCAGTTCTTC | TRBD2 | TRBJ2-1 | NA | 12 | TRBV30
CASSLRLAATDTQYF | TGTGCCAGCAGCTTAAGACTAGCGGCCACAGATACGCAGTATTTT | TRBD2 | TRBJ2-3 | NA | 15 | TRBV7-9
CASSWSYEQYF | TGTGCCAGCAGTTGGTCCTACGAGCAGTACTTC | NA | TRBJ2-7 | NA | 11 | TRBV6-5
CASSLIRDSSSYEQYF | TGTGCCAGCAGCTTAATCCGGGACAGCAGCTCCTACGAGCAGTACTTC | TRBD1 | TRBJ2-7 | NA | 16 | TRBV7-4
CASSRTGNEKLFF | TGTGCCAGCTCACGGACAGGCAATGAAAAACTGTTTTTT | TRBD1 | TRBJ1-4 | NA | 13 | TRBV18
CASSTRGRTDTQYF | TGTGCCAGCAGCACCAGGGGGCGGACAGATACGCAGTATTTT | TRBD1 | TRBJ2-3 | NA | 14 | TRBV5-4
CASSQTPGRTVGNEKLFF | TGCGCCAGCAGCCAAACCCCGGGACGGACTGTAGGTAATGAAAAACTGTTTTTT | NA | TRBJ1-4 | NA | 18 | TRBV4-1
CASSLEPTGLNTEAFF | TGCGCCAGCAGCTTGGAGCCCACTGGGCTGAACACTGAAGCTTTCTTT | NA | TRBJ1-1 | few | 16 | TRBV5-1
CASSPGTGGNSGELFF | TGTGCCAGCAGTCCCGGGACAGGGGGAAATTCCGGGGAGCTGTTTTTT | TRBD1 | TRBJ2-2 | NA | 16 | TRBV9
CASTPLAGVTGELFF | TGTGCCAGCACCCCGTTAGCGGGAGTCACCGGGGAGCTGTTTTTT | TRBD2 | TRBJ2-2 | NA | 15 | TRBV19
CASSIIGTGRQPQHF | TGTGCCAGTAGTATAATCGGGACAGGCCGACAGCCCCAGCATTTT | TRBD1 | TRBJ1-5 | NA | 15 | TRBV19
CASSYLGDQPQHF | TGTGCCAGCAGTTATCTGGGAGACCAGCCCCAGCATTTT | NA | TRBJ1-5 | NA | 13 | TRBV6-5
CASSSGSADTQYF | TGTGCCAGCAGCTCCGGGTCGGCAGATACGCAGTATTTT | NA | TRBJ2-3 | NA | 13 | TRBV7-8
CASSQVKVDTQYF | TGTGCCAGCAGCCAAGTAAAGGTCGATACGCAGTATTTT | NA | TRBJ2-3 | NA | 13 | TRBV4-2
CASSLQGQYGNQPQHF | TGTGCCAGCAGCTTACAGGGTCAGTATGGGAATCAGCCCCAGCATTTT | NA | TRBJ1-5 | NA | 16 | TRBV7-9
CASRRQGATYEQYF | TGTGCCAGCAGGAGACAGGGGGCCACCTACGAGCAGTACTTC | TRBD1 | TRBJ2-7 | once | 14 | TRBV27
CASSRGYEQYF | TGTGCCAGCAGCCGCGGGTACGAGCAGTACTTC | NA | TRBJ2-7 | NA | 11 | TRBV6-5
CASSLGARGGYQPQHF | TGTGCCAGCAGCTTAGGCGCCAGGGGAGGGTATCAGCCCCAGCATTTT | NA | TRBJ1-5 | NA | 16 | TRBV7-2
CSASSTGVQYF | TGCAGTGCTAGCTCGACAGGGGTCCAGTATTTT | TRBD1 | TRBJ2-3 | NA | 11 | TRBV20-1
CASSLRTGGNTGELFF | TGTGCCAGCAGTTTAAGGACAGGGGGCAACACCGGGGAGCTGTTTTTT | TRBD1 | TRBJ2-2 | NA | 16 | TRBV7-8
CASSRTSGYEQYF | TGTGCCAGCAGCCGGACTAGCGGCTACGAGCAGTACTTC | TRBD2 | TRBJ2-7 | NA | 13 | TRBV7-3
CASSRPGLETDTQYF | TGCGCCAGCAGTAGACCGGGACTAGAAACAGATACGCAGTATTTT | TRBD2 | TRBJ2-3 | once | 15 | TRBV10-2
CASSFNGVMGQFF | TGTGCCAGCAGTTTTAATGGTGTTATGGGGCAGTTCTTC | NA | TRBJ2-1 | NA | 13 | TRBV28
CASRPLLTGYEQFF | TGCGCCAGCAGACCCTTGTTGACAGGCTATGAGCAGTTCTTC | NA | TRBJ2-1 | NA | 14 | TRBV4-1
CASSLAENTGELFF | TGTGCCAGCAGCTTGGCGGAGAACACCGGGGAGCTGTTTTTT | NA | TRBJ2-2 | medium-sized | 14 | TRBV5-4
CASIRVPGTEALYGYTF | TGTGCCAGCATTAGGGTACCCGGGACAGAGGCTCTCTATGGCTACACCTTC | TRBD1 | TRBJ1-2 | NA | 17 | TRBV28
CATNGAAQNTEAFF | TGTGCCACGAACGGGGCTGCTCAAAACACTGAAGCTTTCTTT | NA | TRBJ1-1 | NA | 14 | TRBV28
CASGLGGEVNTEAFF | TGTGCTAGTGGTTTGGGGGGAGAAGTGAACACTGAAGCTTTCTTT | NA | TRBJ1-1 | NA | 15 | TRBV12-5
CASSRTSQKNIQYF | TGTGCCAGCAGCCGGACCTCACAGAAAAACATTCAGTACTTC | NA | TRBJ2-4 | few | 14 | TRBV28